This T cell receptor (beta chain) stems from a study of T cells after posttransplantation cyclophosphamide. J lost 6 bases, V lost 4 bases, and 11 bases had no gene match. This CDR3 has 16 amino acids. Germline V gene lookup returns CDR1 MNHNS and CDR2 SASEGT. The naive gate required viable CD3+CD4+ or CD3+CD8+ cells with CCR7+CD45RA+CD45RO-CD95-CD27+CD28+ phenotype. Overall study results and limits: Skin or GI-infiltrating T cells shared few TRB sequences with blood.

Concerning this clone: The target antigen is unknown.

Using immunoSEQ multiplex PCR, the repertoire was profiled, and TCRdb retains in-frame clones only, with some absent. The table shows fewer than 35,000 clones, with more than 85% occurring only once. Sequenced material: naive CD4+ T cells sorted from blood. This receptor was obtained from a man aged 25 to 40 in good health and a related stem cell transplant donor. The chain is built from TRBV6-1 and TRBJ1-5; 8 positions match TRBD1. The chain's CDR3 is CASSVGTGGAGQPQHF. The CDR3 bases are TGTGCCAGCAGTGTGGGGACAGGTGGGGCGGGTCAGCCCCAGCATTTT.